The clone carrying this TCR beta chain was observed many times. Per the germline V gene, CDR1 is SGHTS and CDR2 is YDEGEE. V was clipped by 4 bases and J by 1 base, with 15 bases between them. The CDR3 is made up of 16 amino acids. These data are taken from a study of patients and donors after allogeneic stem cell transplantation. MiXCR, applied by TCRdb to the RT-PCR reads, yields one record per CDR3 protein. The repertoire holds 400,000 to 500,000 distinct CDR3 sequences, with about a sixth as singletons. The sequence was collected from a human donor who was either an allogeneic HSCT recipient or a stem cell or donor lymphocyte infusion donor (not recorded which). It is not recorded whose cells these are; they may come from a transplant donor. The genes are TRBV5-8 and TRBJ1-3, with a tentative D call TRBD1 (5 bases). Sequencing was performed on blood, either unsorted or a sorted T cell fraction (not recorded which). In DNA, the CDR3 is TGTGCCAGCAGCAGGAACAGGAAGGGGTCTGGAAACACCATATATTTT. The encoded protein is CASSRNRKGSGNTIYF.